Detailed here is one T cell receptor beta chain. The entry originates in a study of blood T cell repertoires in COVID-19. Method: immunoSEQ multiplex PCR; TCRdb's copy keeps in-frame clones and lacks some. The sample lists roughly 100,000 clones, 88% occurring once. This CDR3 has 17 residues. The germline V gene has CDR1 SNHLY and CDR2 FYNNEI. Trimming took 7 bases from V and 0 from J; bases not matched to a gene: 12. The receptor comes from a human donor in a cohort sampled during active COVID-19. The chain has TRBV2 and TRBJ2-5, with 9 positions matching TRBD2. Sequenced sample: peripheral blood. The CDR3 DNA follows: TGTGCCAGCAAAAAGAGAGTGAGCGGGAGGCACCAAGAGACCCAGTACTTC. This codes for CASKKRVSGRHQETQYF.